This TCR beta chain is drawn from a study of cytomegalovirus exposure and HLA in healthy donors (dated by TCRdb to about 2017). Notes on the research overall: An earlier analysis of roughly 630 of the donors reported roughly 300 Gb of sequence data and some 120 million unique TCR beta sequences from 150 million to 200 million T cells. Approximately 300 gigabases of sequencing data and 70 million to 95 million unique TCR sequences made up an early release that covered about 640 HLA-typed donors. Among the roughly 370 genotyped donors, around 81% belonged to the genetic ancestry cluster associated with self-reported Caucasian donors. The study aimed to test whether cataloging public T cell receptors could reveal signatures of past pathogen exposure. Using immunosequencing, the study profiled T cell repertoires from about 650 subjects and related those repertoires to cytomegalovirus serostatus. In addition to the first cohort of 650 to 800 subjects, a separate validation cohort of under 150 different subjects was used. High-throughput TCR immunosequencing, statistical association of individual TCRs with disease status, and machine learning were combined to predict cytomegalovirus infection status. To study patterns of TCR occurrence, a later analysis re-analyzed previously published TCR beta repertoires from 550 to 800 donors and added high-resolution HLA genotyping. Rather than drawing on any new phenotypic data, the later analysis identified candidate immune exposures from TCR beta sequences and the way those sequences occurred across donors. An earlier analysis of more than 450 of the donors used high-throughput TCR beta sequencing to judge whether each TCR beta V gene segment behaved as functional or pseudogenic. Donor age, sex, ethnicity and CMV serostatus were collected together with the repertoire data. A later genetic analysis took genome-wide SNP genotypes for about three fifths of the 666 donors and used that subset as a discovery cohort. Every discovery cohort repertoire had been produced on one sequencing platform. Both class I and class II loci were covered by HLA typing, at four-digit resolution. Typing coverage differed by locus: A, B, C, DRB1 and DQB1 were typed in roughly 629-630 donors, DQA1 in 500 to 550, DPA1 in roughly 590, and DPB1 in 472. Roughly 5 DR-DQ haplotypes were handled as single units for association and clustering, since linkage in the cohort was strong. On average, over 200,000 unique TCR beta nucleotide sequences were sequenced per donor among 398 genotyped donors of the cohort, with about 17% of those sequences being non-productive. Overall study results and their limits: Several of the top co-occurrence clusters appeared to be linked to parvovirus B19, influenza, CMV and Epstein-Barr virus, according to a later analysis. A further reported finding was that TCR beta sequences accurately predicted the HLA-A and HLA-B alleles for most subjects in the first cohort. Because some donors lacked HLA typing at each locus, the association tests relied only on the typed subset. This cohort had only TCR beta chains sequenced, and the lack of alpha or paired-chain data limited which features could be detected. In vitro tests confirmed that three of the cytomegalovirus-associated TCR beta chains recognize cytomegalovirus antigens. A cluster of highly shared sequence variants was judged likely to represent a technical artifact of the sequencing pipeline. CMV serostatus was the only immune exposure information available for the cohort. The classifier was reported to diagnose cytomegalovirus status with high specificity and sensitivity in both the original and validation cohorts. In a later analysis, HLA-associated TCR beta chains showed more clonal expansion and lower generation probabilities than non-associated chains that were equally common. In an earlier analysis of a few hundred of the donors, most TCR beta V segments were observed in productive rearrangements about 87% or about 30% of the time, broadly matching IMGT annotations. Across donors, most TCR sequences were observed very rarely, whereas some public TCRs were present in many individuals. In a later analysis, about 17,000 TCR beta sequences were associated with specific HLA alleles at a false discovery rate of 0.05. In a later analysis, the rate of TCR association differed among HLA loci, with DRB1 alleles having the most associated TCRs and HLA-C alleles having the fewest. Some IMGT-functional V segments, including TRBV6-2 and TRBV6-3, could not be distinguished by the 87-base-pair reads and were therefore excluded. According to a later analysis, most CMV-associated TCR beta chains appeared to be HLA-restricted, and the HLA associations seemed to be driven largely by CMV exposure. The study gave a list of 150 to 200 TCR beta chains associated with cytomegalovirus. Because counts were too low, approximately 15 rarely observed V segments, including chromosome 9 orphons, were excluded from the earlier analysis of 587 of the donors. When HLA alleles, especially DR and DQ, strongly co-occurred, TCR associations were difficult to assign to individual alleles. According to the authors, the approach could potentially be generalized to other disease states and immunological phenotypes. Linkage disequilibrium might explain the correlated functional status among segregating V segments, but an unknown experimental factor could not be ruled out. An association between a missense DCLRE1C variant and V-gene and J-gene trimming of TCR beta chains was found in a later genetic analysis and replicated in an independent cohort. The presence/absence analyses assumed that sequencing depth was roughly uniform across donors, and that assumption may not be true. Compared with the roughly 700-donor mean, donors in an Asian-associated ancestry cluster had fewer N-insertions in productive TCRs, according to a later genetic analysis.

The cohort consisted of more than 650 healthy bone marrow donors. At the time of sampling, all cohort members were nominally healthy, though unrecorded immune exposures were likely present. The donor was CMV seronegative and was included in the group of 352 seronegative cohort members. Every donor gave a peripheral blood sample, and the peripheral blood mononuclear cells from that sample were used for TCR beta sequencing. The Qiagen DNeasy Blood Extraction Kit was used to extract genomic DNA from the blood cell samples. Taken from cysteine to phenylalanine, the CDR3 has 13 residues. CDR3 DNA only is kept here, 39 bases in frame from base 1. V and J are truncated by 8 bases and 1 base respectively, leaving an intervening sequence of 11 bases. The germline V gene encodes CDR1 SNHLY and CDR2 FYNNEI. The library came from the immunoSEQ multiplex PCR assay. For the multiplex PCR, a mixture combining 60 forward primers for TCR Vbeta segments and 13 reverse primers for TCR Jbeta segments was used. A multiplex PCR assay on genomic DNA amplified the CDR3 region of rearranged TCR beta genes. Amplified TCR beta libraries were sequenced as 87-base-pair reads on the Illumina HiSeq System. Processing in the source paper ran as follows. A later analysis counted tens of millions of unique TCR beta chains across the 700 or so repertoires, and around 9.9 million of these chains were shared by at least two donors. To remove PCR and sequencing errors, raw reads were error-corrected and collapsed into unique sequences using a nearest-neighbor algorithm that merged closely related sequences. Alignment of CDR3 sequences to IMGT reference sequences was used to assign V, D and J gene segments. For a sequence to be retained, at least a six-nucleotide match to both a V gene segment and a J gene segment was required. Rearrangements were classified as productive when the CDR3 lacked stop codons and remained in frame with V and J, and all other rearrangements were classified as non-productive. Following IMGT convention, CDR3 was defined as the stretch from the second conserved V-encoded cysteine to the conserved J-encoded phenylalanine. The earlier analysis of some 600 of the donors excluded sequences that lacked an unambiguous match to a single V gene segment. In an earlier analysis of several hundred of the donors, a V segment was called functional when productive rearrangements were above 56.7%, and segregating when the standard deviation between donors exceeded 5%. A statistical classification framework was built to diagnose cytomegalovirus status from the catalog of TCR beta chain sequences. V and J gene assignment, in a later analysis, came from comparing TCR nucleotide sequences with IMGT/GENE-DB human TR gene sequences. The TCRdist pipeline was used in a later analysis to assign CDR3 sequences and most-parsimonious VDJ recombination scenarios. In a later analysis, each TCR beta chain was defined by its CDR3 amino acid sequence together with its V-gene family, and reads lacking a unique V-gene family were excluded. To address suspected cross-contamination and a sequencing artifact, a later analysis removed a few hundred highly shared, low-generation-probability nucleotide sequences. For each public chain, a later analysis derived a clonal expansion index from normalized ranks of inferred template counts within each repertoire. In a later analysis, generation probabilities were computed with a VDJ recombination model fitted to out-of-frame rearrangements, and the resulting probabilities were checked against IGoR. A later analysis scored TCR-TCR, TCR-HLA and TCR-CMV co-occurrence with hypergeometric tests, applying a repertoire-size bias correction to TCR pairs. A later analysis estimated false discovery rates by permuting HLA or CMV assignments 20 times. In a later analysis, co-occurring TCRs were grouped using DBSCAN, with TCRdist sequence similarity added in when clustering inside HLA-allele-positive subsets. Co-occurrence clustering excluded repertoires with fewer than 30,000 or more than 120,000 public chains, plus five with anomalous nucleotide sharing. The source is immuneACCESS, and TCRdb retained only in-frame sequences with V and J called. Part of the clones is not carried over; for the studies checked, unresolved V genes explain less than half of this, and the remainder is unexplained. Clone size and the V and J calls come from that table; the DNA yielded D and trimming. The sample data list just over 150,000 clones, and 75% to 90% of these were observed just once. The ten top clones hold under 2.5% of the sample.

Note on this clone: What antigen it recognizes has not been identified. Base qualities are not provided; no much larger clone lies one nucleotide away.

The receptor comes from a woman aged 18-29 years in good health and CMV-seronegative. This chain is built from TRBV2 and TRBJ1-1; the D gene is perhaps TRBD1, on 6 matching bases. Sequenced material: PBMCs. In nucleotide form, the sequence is TGTGCCAGCCACAGGGAAGGGAACACTGAAGCTTTCTTT. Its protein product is CASHREGNTEAFF. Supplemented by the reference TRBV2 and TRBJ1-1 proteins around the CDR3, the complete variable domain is EPEVTQTPSHQVTQMGQEVILRCVPISNHLYFYWYRQILGQKVEFLVSFYNNEISEKSEIFDDQFSVERPDGSNFTLKIRSTKLEDSAMYFCASHREGNTEAFFGQGTRLTVV.